Below, 5 T cell receptor beta chains from the same sample are listed, as sequenced in a study of OX40 agonist ivuxolimab in advanced cancers. The protocol was immunoSEQ multiplex PCR, while the TCRdb copy is restricted to in-frame clones and leaves out a portion. The sample records under 45,000 clones, 75% to 90% being singletons. The specimen was CD4+ or CD8+ T cells sorted from blood, collected in a trial of the OX40 agonist ivuxolimab. The receptors were sampled from an adult with an advanced solid tumor such as melanoma, head and neck, liver or kidney cancer.

The chain employs TRBV5-1 and TRBJ2-3; possible D gene TRBD1, 5 bases. The CDR3 extends over 14 amino acids. V was pared by 7 bases and J by 0 bases, with 12 bases between. The germline V gene encodes CDR1 SGHRS and CDR2 YFSETQ. CDR3: CASQGSPSTDTQYF. CDR3 nucleotides: TGCGCCAGCCAGGGCTCCCCTAGCACAGATACGCAGTATTTT.

The chain carries TRBV5-8 and TRBJ2-7; possible D gene TRBD1, 6 bases. The CDR3 length is 14 residues. Trimming took off 7 bases at V and 0 bases at J, with 14 bases between the two ends. Per the germline V gene, CDR1 is SGHTS and CDR2 is YDEGEE. The CDR3 DNA follows: TGTGCCAGCTCTTCAACAGGGTACTCCTACGAGCAGTACTTC. As protein: CASSSTGYSYEQYF.

V gene TRBV5-1 combines with J gene TRBJ2-7; D unclear. Germline-derived CDR1 and CDR2 are SGHRS and YFSETQ. CDR3 length: 13 amino acids. V was trimmed by 0 bases and J by 3 bases, leaving 7 bases between them. The CDR3 DNA reads TGCGCCAGCAGCTTGGATAGGGACTACGAGCAGTACTTC. It encodes CASSLDRDYEQYF.

This chain connects TRBV7-9 to TRBJ1-3, with TRBD1 identical over 8 bases. Germline-derived CDR1 and CDR2 are SEHNR and FQNEAQ (reference sequence). The CDR3 has 14 amino acids. The V segment lost 5 bases and the J segment 5 bases; nucleotides outside the gene matches: 5. CDR3 DNA sequence: TGTGCCAGCAGCGTTACAGGGGGGCGAAACACCATATATTTT. Translating it yields CASSVTGGRNTIYF.

V gene TRBV2 combines with J gene TRBJ2-5; weak D call: TRBD1 (6 bases). Germline V gene sequence: CDR1 SNHLY, CDR2 FYNNEI. Trimming removed 3 bases from V and 5 bases from J, with 16 bases in between. CDR3 length: 15 amino acids. CDR3 residues: CASSDGQGWRETQYF. The CDR3 coding sequence is TGTGCCAGCAGTGACGGTCAGGGGTGGAGGGAGACCCAGTACTTC.